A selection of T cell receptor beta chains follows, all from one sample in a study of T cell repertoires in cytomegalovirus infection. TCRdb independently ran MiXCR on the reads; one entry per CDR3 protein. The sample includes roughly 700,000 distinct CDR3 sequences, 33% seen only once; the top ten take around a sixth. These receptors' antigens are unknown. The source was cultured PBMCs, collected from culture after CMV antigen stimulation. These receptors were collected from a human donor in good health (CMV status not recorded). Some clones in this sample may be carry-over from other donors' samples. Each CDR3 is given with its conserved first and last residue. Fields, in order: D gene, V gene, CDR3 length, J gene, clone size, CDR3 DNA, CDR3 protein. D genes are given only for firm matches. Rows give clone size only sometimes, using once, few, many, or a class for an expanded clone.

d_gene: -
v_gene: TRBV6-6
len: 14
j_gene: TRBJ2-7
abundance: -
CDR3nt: TGTGCCAGCAGCCCGGATTTGTATCTGTACGAGCAGTACTTC
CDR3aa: CASSPDLYLYEQYF

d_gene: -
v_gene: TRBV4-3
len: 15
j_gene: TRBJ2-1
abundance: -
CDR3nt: TGCGCCAGCAGCAACGGACCACCCCCTGCGGATGAGCAGTTCTTC
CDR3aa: CASSNGPPPADEQFF

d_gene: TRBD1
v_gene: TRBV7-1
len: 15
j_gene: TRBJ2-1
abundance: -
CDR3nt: TGTGCCAGCAGCCCAAGGGGGACAGGGGTCCATGAGCAGTTCTTC
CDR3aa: CASSPRGTGVHEQFF

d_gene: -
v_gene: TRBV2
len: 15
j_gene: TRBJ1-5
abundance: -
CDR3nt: TGTGCCAGCAGTGTTTTCAGGGTTGGCAATCAGCCCCAGCATTTT
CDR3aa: CASSVFRVGNQPQHF

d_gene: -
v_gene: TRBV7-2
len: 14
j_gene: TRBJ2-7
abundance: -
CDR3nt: TGTGCCAGCAGCTTACGGTCAGGGGCGCGTGAGCAGTACTTC
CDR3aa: CASSLRSGAREQYF

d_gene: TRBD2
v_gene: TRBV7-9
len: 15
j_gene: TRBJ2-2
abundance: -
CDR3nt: TGTGCCAGCACCTTAGGGAGGGTTCGTGCCGGGGAGCTGTTTTTT
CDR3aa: CASTLGRVRAGELFF

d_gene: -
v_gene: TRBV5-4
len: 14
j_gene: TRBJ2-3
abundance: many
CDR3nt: TGTGCCAGCAGCGCCGGGGAGAACACAGATACGCAGTATTTT
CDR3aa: CASSAGENTDTQYF

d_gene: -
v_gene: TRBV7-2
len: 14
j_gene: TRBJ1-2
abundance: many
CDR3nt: TGTGCCAGCAGCTTAGCGGGGGGCGCATCCGGCTACACCTTC
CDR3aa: CASSLAGGASGYTF

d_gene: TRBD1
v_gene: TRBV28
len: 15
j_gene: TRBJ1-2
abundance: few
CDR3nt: TGTGCCAGCAGTCCGAGGACAGGCCTGAACTATGGCTACACCTTC
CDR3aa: CASSPRTGLNYGYTF

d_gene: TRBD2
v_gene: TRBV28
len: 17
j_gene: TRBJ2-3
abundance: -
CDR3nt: TGTGCCAGCAGTTTAGCCAGAGCGGGGGCCTACACAGATACGCAGTATTTT
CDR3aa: CASSLARAGAYTDTQYF

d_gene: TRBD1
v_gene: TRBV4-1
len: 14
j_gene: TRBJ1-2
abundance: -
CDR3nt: TGCGCCAGCCAAAGAGTAGGGGGCAGGGATGGCTACACCTTC
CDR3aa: CASQRVGGRDGYTF

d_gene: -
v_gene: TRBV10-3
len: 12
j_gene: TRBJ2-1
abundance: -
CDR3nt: TGTGCCATCAGTGCTCTCCGCAGTGAGCAGTTCTTC
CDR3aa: CAISALRSEQFF

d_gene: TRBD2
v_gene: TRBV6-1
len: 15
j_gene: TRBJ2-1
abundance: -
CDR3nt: TGTGCCAGCAGTTCTCTAGCGGGAGTATACAATGAGCAGTTCTTC
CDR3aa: CASSSLAGVYNEQFF

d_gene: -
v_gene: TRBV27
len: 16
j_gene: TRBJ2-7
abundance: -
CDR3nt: TGTGCCAGCACCCAAGGTCAGGGGTCGCCCCACTACGAGCAGTACTTC
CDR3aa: CASTQGQGSPHYEQYF

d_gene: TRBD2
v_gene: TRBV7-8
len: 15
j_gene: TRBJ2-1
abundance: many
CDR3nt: TGTGCCAGCAGCTTAGCAGCGGGGGCCGGGAATGAGCAGTTCTTC
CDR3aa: CASSLAAGAGNEQFF

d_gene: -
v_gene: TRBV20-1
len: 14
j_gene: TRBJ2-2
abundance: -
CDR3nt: TGCAGTGCTAGAGACCCTAGGTTGAACGGGGAGCTGTTTTTT
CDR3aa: CSARDPRLNGELFF

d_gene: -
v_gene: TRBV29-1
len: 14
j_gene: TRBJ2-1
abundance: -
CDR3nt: TGCAGCGTTCGACCAGGGGCTGCCTACAATGAGCAGTTCTTC
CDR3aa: CSVRPGAAYNEQFF

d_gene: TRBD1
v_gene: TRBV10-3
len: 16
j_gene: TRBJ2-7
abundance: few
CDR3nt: TGTGCCATCAGTGAGTCGTGGAGGACAGGGCGCTACGAGCAGTACTTC
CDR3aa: CAISESWRTGRYEQYF

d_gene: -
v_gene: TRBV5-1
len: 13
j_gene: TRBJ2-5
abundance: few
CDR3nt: TGCGCCAGCAGCTCCCGGCCGGCAGAGACCCAGTACTTC
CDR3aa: CASSSRPAETQYF

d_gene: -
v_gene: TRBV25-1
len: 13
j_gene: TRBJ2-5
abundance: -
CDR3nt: TGTGCCAGCAGTCTACAGGGTGTGGAGACCCAGTACTTC
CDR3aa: CASSLQGVETQYF

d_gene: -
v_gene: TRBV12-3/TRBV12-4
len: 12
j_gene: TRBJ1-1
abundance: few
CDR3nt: TGTGCCAGCAGTCGAGACGGCCGGGGGGCTTTCTTT
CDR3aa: CASSRDGRGAFF

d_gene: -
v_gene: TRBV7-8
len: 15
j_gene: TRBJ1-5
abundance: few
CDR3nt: TGTGCCAGCAGCTTAGTAGGGGTCGCGGGCCAGCCCCAGCATTTT
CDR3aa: CASSLVGVAGQPQHF

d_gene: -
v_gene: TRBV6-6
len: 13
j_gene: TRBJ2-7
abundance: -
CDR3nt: TGTGCCAGCAGTTACTCAGGGCAAAACGAGCAGTACTTC
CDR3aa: CASSYSGQNEQYF

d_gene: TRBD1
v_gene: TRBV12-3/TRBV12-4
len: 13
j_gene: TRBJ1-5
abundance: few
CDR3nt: TGTGCCAGCTGTAGCAGGGGGACTCAGCCCCAGCATTTT
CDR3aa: CASCSRGTQPQHF

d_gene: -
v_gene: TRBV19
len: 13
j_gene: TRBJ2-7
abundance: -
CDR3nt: TGTGCCAGTAGTATTCGGAGGGGTTATGAGCAGTACTTC
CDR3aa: CASSIRRGYEQYF

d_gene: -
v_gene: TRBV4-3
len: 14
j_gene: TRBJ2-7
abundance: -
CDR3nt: TGCGCCAGCAGCCAAGAGTGGGGAAGGTACGAGCAGTACTTC
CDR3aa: CASSQEWGRYEQYF

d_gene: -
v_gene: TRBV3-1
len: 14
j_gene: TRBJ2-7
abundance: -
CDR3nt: TGTGCCAGCAGCCAAGGTGGGGTTTCCTACGAGCAGTACTTC
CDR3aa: CASSQGGVSYEQYF

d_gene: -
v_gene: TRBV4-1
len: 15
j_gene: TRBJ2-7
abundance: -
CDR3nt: TGCGCCAGCAGCCAAGATATACGGTTCGCCTACGAGCAGTACTTC
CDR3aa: CASSQDIRFAYEQYF

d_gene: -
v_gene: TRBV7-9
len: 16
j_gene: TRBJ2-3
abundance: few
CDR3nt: TGTGCCAGCAGCTCCCTGGAGGAAGTCCTGACAGATACGCAGTATTTT
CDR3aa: CASSSLEEVLTDTQYF

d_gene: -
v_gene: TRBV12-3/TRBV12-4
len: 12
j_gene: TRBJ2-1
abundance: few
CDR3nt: TGTGCCAGCAGGCCAATAGGGCATGAGCAGTTCTTC
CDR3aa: CASRPIGHEQFF

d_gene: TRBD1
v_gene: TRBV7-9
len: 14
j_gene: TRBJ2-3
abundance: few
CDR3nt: TGTGCCAGCAGTAAACAGGACAGGCTAAATACGCAGTATTTT
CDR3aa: CASSKQDRLNTQYF

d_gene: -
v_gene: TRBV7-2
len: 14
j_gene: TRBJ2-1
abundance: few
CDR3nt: TGTGCCAGCAGCTCTTATAGTATGATTGATGAGCAGTTCTTC
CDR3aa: CASSSYSMIDEQFF

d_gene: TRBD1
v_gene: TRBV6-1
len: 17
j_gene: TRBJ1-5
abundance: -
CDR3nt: TGTGCCAGCAGCCTAAAACAGGGGGCGTGGGGCGATCAGCCCCAGCATTTT
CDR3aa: CASSLKQGAWGDQPQHF

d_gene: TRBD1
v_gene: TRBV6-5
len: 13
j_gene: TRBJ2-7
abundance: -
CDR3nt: TGTGCCAGCAGTACCGGGACAGGGAACGAGCAGTACTTC
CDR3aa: CASSTGTGNEQYF

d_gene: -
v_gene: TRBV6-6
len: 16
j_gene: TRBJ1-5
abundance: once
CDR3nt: TGTGCCAGCAGTCAGCTAGGGCCGCGGGGCAATCAGCCCCAGCATTTT
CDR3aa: CASSQLGPRGNQPQHF

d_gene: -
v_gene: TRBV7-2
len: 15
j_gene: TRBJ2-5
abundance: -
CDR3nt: TGTGCCAGCAGCTTAGGTGGAACCGCGGGGGAGACCCAGTACTTC
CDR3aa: CASSLGGTAGETQYF

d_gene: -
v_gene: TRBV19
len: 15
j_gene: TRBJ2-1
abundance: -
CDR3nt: TGTGCCAGTAGTAATTGGCGCACGTCCTACAATGAGCAGTTCTTC
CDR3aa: CASSNWRTSYNEQFF

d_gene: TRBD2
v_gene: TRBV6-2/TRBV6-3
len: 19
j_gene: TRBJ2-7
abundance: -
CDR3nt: TGTGCCAGCAGTTACTCGAGAAGGACTAGCGGGGGATACGCCTACGAGCAGTACTTC
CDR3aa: CASSYSRRTSGGYAYEQYF

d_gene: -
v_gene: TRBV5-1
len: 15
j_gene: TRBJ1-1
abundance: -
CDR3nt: TGCGCCAGCAGCTTGGACAGCCACATGAACACTGAAGCTTTCTTT
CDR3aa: CASSLDSHMNTEAFF

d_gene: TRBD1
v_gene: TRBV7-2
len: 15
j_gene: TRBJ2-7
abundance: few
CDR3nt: TGTGCCAGCAGCTCAGACAGGGCTGTAACCTACGAGCAGTACTTC
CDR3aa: CASSSDRAVTYEQYF

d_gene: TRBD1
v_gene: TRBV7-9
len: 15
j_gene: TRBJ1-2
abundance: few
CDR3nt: TGTGCCAGCAGCGCCGGGACAGGGTCTAACTATGGCTACACCTTC
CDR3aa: CASSAGTGSNYGYTF

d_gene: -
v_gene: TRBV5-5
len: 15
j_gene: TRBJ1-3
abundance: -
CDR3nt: TGTGCCAGCAGCGAATCAAGCTCTCTCGGAAACACCATATATTTT
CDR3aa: CASSESSSLGNTIYF

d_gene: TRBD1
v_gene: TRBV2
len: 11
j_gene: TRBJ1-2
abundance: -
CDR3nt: TGTGCCAGCAGTGAAAAGGACAGGCCGACCTTC
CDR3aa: CASSEKDRPTF

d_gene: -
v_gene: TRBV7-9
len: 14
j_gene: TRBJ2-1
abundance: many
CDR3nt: TGTGCCAGCAGCCCGGGACCCTCCTACAATGAGCAGTTCTTC
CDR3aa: CASSPGPSYNEQFF

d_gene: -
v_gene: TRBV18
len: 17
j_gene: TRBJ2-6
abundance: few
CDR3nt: TGTGCCAGCTCCCCTCGGAGGGAAAGCTCTGGGGCCAACGTCCTGACTTTC
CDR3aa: CASSPRRESSGANVLTF

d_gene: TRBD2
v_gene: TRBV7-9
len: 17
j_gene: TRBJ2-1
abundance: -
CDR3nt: TGTGCCAGCAGCTCCCTCCCTCGACTAGCGCTTGTTGGCGAGCAGTTCTTC
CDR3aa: CASSSLPRLALVGEQFF

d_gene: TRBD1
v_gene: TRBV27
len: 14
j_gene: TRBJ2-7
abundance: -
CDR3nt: TGTGCCAGCAGTCCGACGACAGGGTCCTACGAGCAGTACTTC
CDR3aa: CASSPTTGSYEQYF

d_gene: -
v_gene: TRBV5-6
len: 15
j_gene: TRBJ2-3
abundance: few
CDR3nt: TGTGCCAGCAGCTTGGGGACGGGAGAAGGAAATACGCAGTATTTT
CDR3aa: CASSLGTGEGNTQYF

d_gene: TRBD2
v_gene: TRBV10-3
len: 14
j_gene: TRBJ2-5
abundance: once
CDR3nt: TGTGCCATCAGCCCAGCGGGAGTAGTGGAGACCCAGTACTTC
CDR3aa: CAISPAGVVETQYF

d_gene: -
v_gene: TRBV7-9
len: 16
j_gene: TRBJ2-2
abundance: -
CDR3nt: TGTGCCAGCAGCGGCGGCTTGGACGGCCCTACCGGGGAGCTGTTTTTT
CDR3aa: CASSGGLDGPTGELFF

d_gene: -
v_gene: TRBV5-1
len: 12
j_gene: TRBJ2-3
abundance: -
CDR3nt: TGCGCCAGCAGGAGTCCCGTCGATACGCAGTATTTT
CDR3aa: CASRSPVDTQYF

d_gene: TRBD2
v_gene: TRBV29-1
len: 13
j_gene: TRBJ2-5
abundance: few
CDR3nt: TGCAGCGTTAGCGGGGGCCTGGGAGAGACCCAGTACTTC
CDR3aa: CSVSGGLGETQYF

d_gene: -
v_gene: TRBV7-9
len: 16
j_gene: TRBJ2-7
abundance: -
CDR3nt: TGTGCCAGCACCTCTTCCGGGGGGCTGGGGCAGTACGAGCAGTACTTC
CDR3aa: CASTSSGGLGQYEQYF

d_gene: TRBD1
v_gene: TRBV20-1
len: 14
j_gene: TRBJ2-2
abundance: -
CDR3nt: TGCAGTGCCAAGGACAGGGCTCGCACCGGGGAGCTGTTTTTT
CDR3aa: CSAKDRARTGELFF